Shown below are 32 T cell receptor beta chains from a single sample sequenced in a study of identical twins. TCRdb used MiXCR to reprocess the 5' RACE reads, holding one entry per CDR3 protein. The sample shows approximately 670,000 distinct CDR3 sequences, around 6% of them seen only once. The specimen was naive T cells sorted from blood. Receptors were obtained from a man younger than 35 in good health.

This clonotype was observed at least ten times. The rearrangement joins TRBV6-5 to TRBJ1-5, with D perhaps matching TRBD1 (5 bases). Germline CDR1 is MNHEY and CDR2 is SVGAGI. The CDR3 runs to 14 residues. Trimming stripped 4 bases from V and 2 bases from J, with 9 bases between. This CDR3 is CASSWSTGNQPQHF. The CDR3 DNA is TGTGCCAGCAGTTGGTCGACAGGCAATCAGCCCCAGCATTTT.

The CDR3 region is CSIFRSGQLHF. CDR3 sequence (DNA): TGCAGCATTTTCAGATCGGGACAGCTCCACTTT. The chain couples TRBV29-1 to TRBJ1-6; the match to TRBD1 covers 7 bases. The CDR3 contains 11 residues. Unmatched junction bases numbered 11, after V lost 8 bases and J lost 16 bases. Per germline, CDR1 SQVTM and CDR2 ANQGSEA.

This clonotype was counted many times. The chain links TRBV20-1 to TRBJ2-1, with D possibly being TRBD2 (5 bases). The CDR3 is 11 residues long. V gave up 0 bases and J gave up 8 bases, with 5 bases separating them. CDR1 DFQATT and CDR2 SNEGSKA come from the germline V gene (reference sequence). Written as DNA, the CDR3 is TGCAGTGCTAGAGATAGCGATGAGCAGTTCTTC. Translated, it gives CSARDSDEQFF.

This clonotype has at least ten counts. Mismatch with germline at one junction end may stem from a read error. This chain uses TRBV5-1 with TRBJ2-7; TRBD1 aligns across 8 bases. CDR3 size: 14 residues. Germline CDR1 and CDR2: SGHRS and YFSETQ. CDR3 loop: CASSPGTGTYEQYF. CDR3 bases: TGTGCCAGCAGCCCCGGGACAGGAACCTACGAGCAGTACTTC. Full variable domain (rest looked up from reference TRBV5-1 and TRBJ2-7): KAGVTQTPRYLIKTRGQQVTLSCSPISGHRSVSWYQQTPGQGLQFLFEYFSETQRNKGNFPGRFSGRQFSNSRSEMNVSTLELGDSALYLCASSPGTGTYEQYFGPGTRLTVT.

V and J are TRBV7-9 and TRBJ2-7; 10 nucleotides match TRBD2. V shed 5 bases and J 0 bases; nucleotides not matched to a gene: 4. The CDR3 has 15 amino acids. The germline gives CDR1 SEHNR, CDR2 FQNEAQ (reference sequence). The CDR3 sequence is CASSRRTSGSYEQYF. The CDR3 region has the DNA TGTGCCAGCAGCCGACGGACTAGCGGCTCCTACGAGCAGTACTTC.

This clonotype was observed a few times. This sequence joins TRBV29-1 and TRBJ2-7; 8 bases are a match to TRBD2. V was clipped by 2 bases and J by 7 bases; unmatched bases: 7. Germline assignment: CDR1 SQVTM and CDR2 ANQGSEA. The CDR3 totals 13 residues. The CDR3 DNA follows: TGCAGCGTTGAACGCGGGACTAGGGGAGAGCAGTACTTC. It specifies CSVERGTRGEQYF.

This clonotype was detected only a few times. A clone one base away is much larger, so this may be a read error. This chain joins TRBV5-8 and TRBJ2-4; D not resolved. The CDR3 length is 14 residues. Trimming took 0 bases from V and 0 from J, leaving 4 bases between them. The germline V gene encodes CDR1 SGHTS and CDR2 YDEGEE. The CDR3 is CASSLALAKNIQYF. In DNA form, the CDR3 reads TGTGCCAGCAGCTTGGCCTTAGCCAAAAACATTCAGTACTTC.

This clonotype was observed many times. The J gene is TRBJ1-2, the V gene TRBV12-3 or TRBV12-4; no clear D. The CDR3 loop spans 12 amino acids. V lost 5 bases to trimming and J lost 8 bases, with 12 bases between them. The DNA of the CDR3 is TGTGCCAGCAGTCTTCGGTCTCGGGGCTACACCTTC. Translation gives CASSLRSRGYTF.

This clonotype was picked up many times. The chain links TRBV5-6 to TRBJ2-3, with TRBD2 matching 8 bases. The CDR3 spans 15 residues. In germline, CDR1 is SGHDT, CDR2 YYEEEE. The V segment lost 4 bases and the J segment 6 bases; nucleotides outside the gene matches: 10. CDR3: CASSKPGGGSDTQYF. The CDR3 nucleotides read TGTGCCAGCAGCAAACCGGGGGGGGGAAGCGATACGCAGTATTTT.

This clonotype was counted a few times. The genes are TRBV2 and TRBJ2-7; the D gene is possibly TRBD2 (6 bases). Per the germline V gene, CDR1 is SNHLY and CDR2 is FYNNEI. With 7 bases removed from V and 7 bases from J, the gap between germline ends came to 14 bases. The CDR3 contains 12 residues. CDR3 DNA sequence: TGTGCCAGCATAGGAACGGGAGTGGAGCAGTACGTC. It codes for CASIGTGVEQYV.

This clonotype came up many times. This chain joins TRBV27 and TRBJ2-7; possibly TRBD1 for D (5 bases). Germline-derived CDR1 and CDR2 are MNHEY and SMNVEV (reference sequence). This CDR3 is 15 amino acids long. Trimming removed 2 bases at V and 3 bases at J, with 14 bases between. The CDR3 DNA is TGTGCCAGCAGTTTAGAAGGGGCACCTATCTACGAGCAGTACGTC. Encoded protein: CASSLEGAPIYEQYV.

This clonotype has ten or more counts. The chain joins TRBV4-1 to TRBJ2-5, with D unclear. CDR3 length: 15 amino acids. The germline V gene has CDR1 MGHRA and CDR2 YSYEKL. Trimming removed 5 bases at V and 4 bases at J, with 17 bases between. This CDR3 reads CASSTDARMVETQYF. The DNA for the CDR3 is TGCGCCAGCAGCACAGACGCACGGATGGTAGAGACCCAGTACTTC.

This clonotype showed up just a few times. The J gene is TRBJ2-3, the V gene TRBV7-3; TRBD1 matches at 7 bases. Trimming removed 5 bases from V and 0 bases from J; junction bases left unmatched: 5. The CDR3 is 15 amino acids. CDR1 SGHTA and CDR2 FQGTGA come from the germline V gene. The CDR3 DNA sequence: TGTGCCAGCAGCCGCCAGGGGGTTAGCACAGATACGCAGTATTTT. It is translated as CASSRQGVSTDTQYF. Using reference TRBV7-3 and TRBJ2-3 for the parts outside the CDR3, the full variable domain is GAGVSQTPSNKVTEKGKYVELRCDPISGHTALYWYRQSLGQGPEFLIYFQGTGAADDSGLPNDRFFAVRPEGSVSTLKIQRTERGDSAVYLCASSRQGVSTDTQYFGPGTRLTVL.

This clonotype was observed at least ten times. The V call is TRBV12-3 or TRBV12-4, the J call TRBJ2-1; D is ambiguous. This CDR3 spans 11 amino acids. With 3 bases removed from V and 11 bases from J, the gap between germline ends came to 8 bases. The CDR3 spells CASSFNSQQFF. The CDR3 DNA reads TGTGCCAGCAGTTTTAACAGCCAGCAGTTCTTC.

V gene TRBV3-1 combines with J gene TRBJ2-2; TRBD2 might be the D (6 bases). Looked up from germline, CDR1 is LGHDT and CDR2 is YNNKEL (reference sequence). The CDR3 is made up of 15 amino acids. V lost 4 bases and J 7 bases, leaving 16 bases between the germline ends. The CDR3 reads CASSPQPGSGGELFF. CDR3 nucleotide sequence: TGTGCCAGCAGCCCGCAGCCCGGGAGTGGCGGGGAGCTGTTTTTT.

This clonotype appeared a few times. The rearrangement links TRBV7-9 to TRBJ1-5, with D perhaps matching TRBD1 (5 bases). Trimming took off 5 bases at V and 9 bases at J, with 17 bases between the two ends. In germline, CDR1 is SEHNR, CDR2 FQNEAQ (reference sequence). The CDR3 has 14 residues. DNA of the CDR3: TGTGCCAGCAGCCCCCGGACAACACGGGTGCCCCAGCATTTT. Translated: CASSPRTTRVPQHF.

This chain connects TRBV7-2 to TRBJ2-1; D not certain. This CDR3 has 13 amino acids. The ends were cut back, 8 bases at V and 2 bases at J, with 10 bases in the middle. CDR1 is SGHTA, CDR2 FQGNSA, per germline. The CDR3 bases are TGTGCCAGCGGGCTTCAGGCCTACAATGAGCAGTTCTTC. Its translation: CASGLQAYNEQFF.

V is TRBV6-1 and J is TRBJ1-4, with D possibly TRBD1 on 6 matching bases. Germline CDR1 MNHNS, CDR2 SASEGT. Trimming cost V 0 bases and J 7 bases, with 12 bases left between them. The CDR3 runs 15 residues. As DNA, the CDR3 is TGTGCCAGCAGTGAAGCGAGGGGGGCGCTTGAAAAACTGTTTTTT. Translation: CASSEARGALEKLFF.

This clonotype showed up many times. This chain connects TRBV6-2 or TRBV6-3 to TRBJ2-4; D possibly corresponds to TRBD1 (6 bases). This CDR3 is built from 18 residues. With 0 bases removed from V and 0 bases from J, the gap between germline ends came to 15 bases. Germline V gene lookup returns CDR1 MNHEY and CDR2 SVGEGT. The CDR3 loop is CASSYSMAGESAKNIQYF. CDR3 DNA: TGTGCCAGCAGTTACTCGATGGCAGGGGAGTCAGCCAAAAACATTCAGTACTTC.

This clonotype was seen more than once but under ten times. The chain uses TRBV7-9 and TRBJ2-5; D ambiguous. This CDR3 spans 14 amino acids. V was shortened by 1 base and J by 1 base, with 7 bases between the two germline ends. CDR1 is SEHNR and CDR2 is FQNEAQ in the germline V gene (reference sequence). The DNA of the CDR3 is TGTGCCAGCAGCTTAGATCAAGGCCAAGAGACCCAGTACTTC. Translation gives CASSLDQGQETQYF. Supplemented by reference TRBV7-9 and TRBJ2-5, the full variable domain reads DTGVSQNPRHKITKRGQNVTFRCDPISEHNRLYWYRQTLGQGPEFLTYFQNEAQLEKSRLLSDRFSAERPKGSFSTLEIQRTEQGDSAMYLCASSLDQGQETQYFGPGTRLLVL.

The rearrangement joins TRBV25-1 to TRBJ2-7; 16 bases map to TRBD2. The germline gives CDR1 MGHDK, CDR2 SYGVNS. The CDR3 contains 19 residues. Trimming at V came to 5 bases and at J to 3 bases, leaving 13 bases not matched to a gene. In nucleotides, the CDR3 is TGTGCCAGCAGTCCTCCTGTTGGGACTAGCGGGAGGGTGGTCTACGAGCAGTACTTC. Translated, it gives CASSPPVGTSGRVVYEQYF.

This clonotype was recorded at least ten times. The chain employs TRBV3-1 and TRBJ1-5, with 7 bases that match TRBD1. J gave up 0 bases and V 3 bases, and 5 bases lay outside the gene matches. The CDR3 contains 16 residues. Germline assignment: CDR1 LGHDT and CDR2 YNNKEL (reference sequence). The CDR3 DNA reads TGTGCCAGCAGCCACGGGACAGAGATTAGCAATCAGCCCCAGCATTTT. Amino acids: CASSHGTEISNQPQHF.

The sample holds many counts of this clonotype. V usage is TRBV12-3 or TRBV12-4 and J usage is TRBJ2-7; perhaps TRBD2 as D (7 bases). V lost 0 bases, J lost 0 bases, and 9 bases lay in between. This CDR3 is 15 amino acids long. The CDR3 reads CASSLARGLSYEQYF. Here the CDR3 DNA reads TGTGCCAGCAGTTTAGCGCGGGGGCTCTCCTACGAGCAGTACTTC.

The chain joins TRBV7-9 to TRBJ1-5; 7 bases map to TRBD1. The germline V gene encodes CDR1 SEHNR and CDR2 FQNEAQ (reference sequence). The CDR3 covers 15 residues. Trimming took 5 bases from V and 6 from J; bases not matched to a gene: 10. CDR3 sequence: CASSPSQGGGQPQHF. DNA of the CDR3: TGTGCCAGCAGCCCTTCCCAGGGGGGGGGTCAGCCCCAGCATTTT.

This clonotype was seen many times. The chain uses TRBV5-5 and TRBJ2-1, with 11 nucleotides matching TRBD2. V gave up 3 bases and J gave up 2 bases; unmatched junction bases: 7. In germline, CDR1 is SGHKS, CDR2 YYEKEE (reference sequence). The CDR3 extends over 17 amino acids. CDR3 nucleotides: TGTGCCAGCAGCTGGAAGACTAGCGGGGCGGCCTACAATGAGCAGTTCTTC. Translating it yields CASSWKTSGAAYNEQFF. The whole variable domain, filled in from reference TRBV5-5 and TRBJ2-1, reads DAGVTQSPTHLIKTRGQQVTLRCSPISGHKSVSWYQQVLGQGPQFIFQYYEKEERGRGNFPDRFSARQFPNYSSELNVNALLLGDSALYLCASSWKTSGAAYNEQFFGPGTRLTVL.

In this sample, this clonotype turned up many times. Sequence at one end of the junction differs from germline and may be a read error. The chain couples TRBV30 to TRBJ1-1; D is uncertain. The CDR3 spans 11 residues. Germline assignment: CDR1 GTSNPN and CDR2 SVGIG (reference sequence). CDR3 residues: CAWRLNAEAFF. The CDR3 nucleotides read TGTGCCTGGAGGTTGAACGCTGAAGCTTTCTTT.

The chain has TRBV6-5 and TRBJ2-1, with unresolved D. The CDR3 runs 19 residues. With 0 bases removed from V and 0 bases from J, the gap between germline ends came to 18 bases. Per the germline V gene, CDR1 is MNHEY and CDR2 is SVGAGI. The CDR3 DNA is TGTGCCAGCAGTTACTCAGAAATAAAGGGTCCCAGCTCCTACAATGAGCAGTTCTTC. Its protein is CASSYSEIKGPSSYNEQFF.

Worth noting for this clonotype: This CDR3 fails to terminate in the conserved phenylalanine or tryptophan, so it likely reflects a read error. The chain links TRBV3-1 to TRBJ1-1; TRBD1 might be the D (5 bases). CDR3 size: 16 residues. The germline V gene has CDR1 LGHDT and CDR2 YNNKEL (reference sequence). V lost 4 bases to trimming and J lost 6 bases, with 21 bases between them. CDR3 DNA: TGTGCCAGCAGCCCCTCCGGGAAGGGGCGGGGGGCTGAAGCTTTCTGT. Amino acid sequence: CASSPSGKGRGAEAFC.

This clonotype was observed a single time. The chain employs TRBV20-1 and TRBJ2-2; 10 nucleotides align to TRBD2. This CDR3 spans 18 amino acids. V lost 0 bases to trimming and J lost 6 bases; unmatched junction nucleotides: 13. Looked up from germline, CDR1 is DFQATT and CDR2 is SNEGSKA (reference sequence). CDR3 sequence reads: CSARDSARLAGLAGELFF. In nucleotides, the CDR3 is TGCAGTGCTAGAGATTCCGCAAGACTAGCGGGTCTGGCCGGGGAGCTGTTTTTT.

This chain connects TRBV12-3 or TRBV12-4 to TRBJ1-1, with 7 positions matching TRBD1. The CDR3 has 14 residues. The ends lost 7 bases at V and 5 bases at J; junction bases unmatched: 10. The CDR3 is CASTVSVTGTEAFF. The CDR3 DNA sequence: TGTGCCAGCACCGTCTCCGTGACAGGGACTGAAGCTTTCTTT.

At least ten counts were recorded for this clonotype. The J gene is TRBJ1-1, the V gene TRBV20-1; 10 bases agree with TRBD1. This CDR3 contains 13 residues. The trim removed 6 bases at V and 6 bases at J, leaving 7 bases unmatched. Germline values: CDR1 DFQATT, CDR2 SNEGSKA (reference sequence). CDR3 sequence: CSATRDRGAEAFF. The CDR3 region has the DNA TGCAGTGCCACTAGGGACAGGGGCGCTGAAGCTTTCTTT.

In its sample, this clonotype was seen many times. The V and J genes are TRBV29-1 and TRBJ2-3; D is unclear. This CDR3 contains 10 residues. Germline lookup yields CDR1 SQVTM and CDR2 ANQGSEA. The V and J ends lost 8 bases and 8 bases respectively, with 11 bases between them. The CDR3 protein is CSTHSGTQYF. CDR3 sequence (DNA): TGCAGCACCCATTCGGGTACGCAGTATTTT.